This T cell receptor beta chain was identified during a study of blood T cells in healthy people across ages. Findings and limits, study-wide: It was the long-lived donors that had more naive CD4+ cells and higher diversity than aged donors. Older individuals had lower TCR beta diversity per million T cells (the decline was roughly linear).

The germline V gene encodes CDR1 SQVTM and CDR2 ANQGSEA. This CDR3 is 14 amino acids long. Isolation of PBMCs gave at least 7 million cells per sample. Remarks on this clonotype: The antigen is not known. Just one base apart from a much larger clone, this may be a read error.

For the second PCR, which ran for roughly 6 to 11 cycles, a sample-barcoded 5' primer and a J-beta primer mix were used. TCRdb redid the calling of the 5' RACE reads with MiXCR, one entry per CDR3 protein. The sample carries about 1.7 million distinct CDR3 sequences, 28% recorded once. The sequence came from a woman aged 25 to 39 in good health. The rearrangement uses TRBV29-1 and TRBJ2-7; perhaps D is TRBD1 or TRBD2 (7 bases each). Sequencing used blood. CDR3 in DNA: TGCAGCGCCTGGACTAGACAGGGCTATTACGGGCAGTACTTC. It is translated as CSAWTRQGYYGQYF.